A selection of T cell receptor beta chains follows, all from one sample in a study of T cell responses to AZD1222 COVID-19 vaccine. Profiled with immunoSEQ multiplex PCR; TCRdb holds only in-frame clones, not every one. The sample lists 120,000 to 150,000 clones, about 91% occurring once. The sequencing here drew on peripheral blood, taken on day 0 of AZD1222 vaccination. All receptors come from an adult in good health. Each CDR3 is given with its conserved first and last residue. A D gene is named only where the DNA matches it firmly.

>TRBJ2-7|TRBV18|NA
TGTGCCAGCTCTCCAGGGGTACGCAAGACCTACGAGCAGTACTTC
CASSPGVRKTYEQYF
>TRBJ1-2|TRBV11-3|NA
TGTGCCAGAGAATGGGTAGGCTATGGCTACACCTTC
CAREWVGYGYTF
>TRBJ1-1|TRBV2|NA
TGTGCCAGCAGGGCACCCGGGACGGCAGCTTTCTTT
CASRAPGTAAFF
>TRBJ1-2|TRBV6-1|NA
TGTGCCAGCAGTGAAGCATCAGGGTCTTCGGGCTATGGCTACACCTTC
CASSEASGSSGYGYTF
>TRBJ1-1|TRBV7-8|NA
TGTGCCAGCAGCTCCACGTGGGGGCAAATTATGAACACTGAAGCTTTCTTT
CASSSTWGQIMNTEAFF
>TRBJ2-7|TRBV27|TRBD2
TGTGCCAGCAGGGGAGCGGGGCTCCCATACGAGCAGTACTTC
CASRGAGLPYEQYF
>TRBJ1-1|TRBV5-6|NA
TGTGCCAGCAGCCTCGACAGATTTGAAGCTTTCTTT
CASSLDRFEAFF
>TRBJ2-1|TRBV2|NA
TGTGCCAGCCTCTCGTCTAACTCCTACAATGAGCAGTTCTTC
CASLSSNSYNEQFF
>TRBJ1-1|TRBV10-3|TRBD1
TGTGCCACCGTAGCATCGGGACAGGAGGAAGCTTTCTTT
CATVASGQEEAFF
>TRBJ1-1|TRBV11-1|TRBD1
TGTGCCAGCAGCGGAAGGTCACAGGGGATGAACACTGAAGCTTTCTTT
CASSGRSQGMNTEAFF